The 16 T cell receptor beta chains listed next were all sequenced from one sample in a study of blood T cell repertoires in COVID-19. Sequencing used immunoSEQ multiplex PCR; TCRdb keeps in-frame clones, though not all of them. The sample has approximately 180,000 clones; 80% to 90% are singletons. What was sequenced was peripheral blood. These receptors were collected from a human donor with active or convalescent COVID-19. The donor label of this sample is uncertain.

V and J are TRBV6-6 and TRBJ2-5; 10 nucleotides match TRBD2. The J segment lost 4 bases and the V segment lost 6 bases, leaving 5 bases of the junction unmatched. CDR3 size: 14 residues. The V gene's germline CDR1 is MNHNY and CDR2 SVGAGI (reference sequence). In DNA form, the CDR3 reads TGTGCCAGCAGCCAGCGGGGGGGCCGAGAGACCCAGTACTTC. This codes for CASSQRGGRETQYF.

CDR3 sequence: CASGLGWTGSTGELFF. DNA for the CDR3: TGTGCTAGTGGTTTGGGATGGACAGGGTCCACCGGGGAGCTGTTTTTT. The chain employs TRBV12-5 and TRBJ2-2; 8 bases fit TRBD1. The CDR3 totals 16 residues. Germline lookup yields CDR1 LGHNT and CDR2 FRNRAP. Unmatched junction bases numbered 5, after V lost 1 base and J lost 4 bases.

This clone showed up just a few times. V and J are TRBV5-1 and TRBJ1-3, with 11 bases fitting TRBD1. CDR1 is SGHRS, CDR2 YFSETQ, per germline. This CDR3 is 16 amino acids long. V lost 4 bases, J lost 0 bases, and 3 bases stayed unmatched. The DNA for the CDR3 is TGCGCCAGCAGCGCAGGGACAGGGGGCTCTGGAAACACCATATATTTT. Translation: CASSAGTGGSGNTIYF.

This clone was seen a few times. The CDR3 nucleotides are TGTGCCAGCAGTCTATCGGGACAGATTTCCTACGAGCAGTACTTC. Its protein product is CASSLSGQISYEQYF. The V gene is TRBV7-8, the J gene TRBJ2-7, with 7 bases aligning to TRBD1. The CDR3 sequence is 15 residues long. Per germline, CDR1 SGHVS and CDR2 FQNEAQ. With V trimmed by 6 bases and J by 1 base, 9 bases remained unmatched.

The chain has TRBV6-5 and TRBJ2-3, with 8 bases identical to TRBD1. Germline V gives CDR1 MNHEY, CDR2 SVGAGI. The CDR3 is made up of 13 amino acids. V lost 6 bases, J lost 4 bases, and 3 bases stayed unmatched. The CDR3 sequence: CASSQGAADTQYF. CDR3 sequence (DNA): TGTGCCAGCAGCCAGGGGGCAGCAGATACGCAGTATTTT.

The V gene is TRBV30, the J gene TRBJ1-3; no definite D call. The V and J ends lost 2 bases and 0 bases respectively, with 5 bases between them. Germline values: CDR1 GTSNPN, CDR2 SVGIG (reference sequence). This CDR3 region has 13 residues. CDR3 residues: CAWSYSSGNTIYF. Written as DNA, the CDR3 is TGTGCCTGGAGTTATAGCTCTGGAAACACCATATATTTT. The whole variable domain, remainder taken from reference TRBV30 and TRBJ1-3, is SQTIHQWPATLVQPVGSPLSLECTVEGTSNPNLYWYRQAAGRGLQLLFYSVGIGQISSEVPQNLSASRPQDRQFILSSKKLLLSDSGFYLCAWSYSSGNTIYFGEGSWLTVV.

V gene TRBV29-1 combines with J gene TRBJ2-3, with D unclear. Looked up from germline, CDR1 is SQVTM and CDR2 is ANQGSEA. Trimming pared 2 bases from V and 4 bases from J, leaving 13 bases between. This CDR3 is 14 amino acids long. CDR3: CSVELRRVPDTQYF. The CDR3 nucleotides are TGCAGCGTTGAATTGCGTCGAGTACCAGATACGCAGTATTTT.

The chain recombines TRBV19 with TRBJ1-2, with 9 nucleotides matching TRBD1. The CDR3 contains 13 residues. Germline V gene lookup returns CDR1 LNHDA and CDR2 SQIVND (reference sequence). The V gene end was trimmed by 5 bases and the J gene end by 7 bases; junction bases not matched to a gene: 5. The CDR3 here is CASSHRGQGGYTF. CDR3 sequence (DNA): TGTGCCAGTAGTCACAGGGGGCAGGGTGGCTACACCTTC.

The CDR3 is CASSALAEIGPPEQYF. The CDR3 DNA is TGTGCCAGTAGTGCACTAGCGGAAATAGGGCCCCCCGAGCAGTACTTC. The chain is built from TRBV19 and TRBJ2-7; 8 bases agree with TRBD2. The CDR3 runs to 16 residues. The junction had 15 bases not matched to a gene; V was cut back by 5 bases and J by 6 bases. In germline, CDR1 is LNHDA, CDR2 SQIVND (reference sequence).

The chain couples TRBV5-1 to TRBJ1-3; TRBD1 agrees at 8 bases. V was clipped by 5 bases and J by 1 base; unmatched bases: 5. This CDR3 comprises 15 residues. CDR1 SGHRS and CDR2 YFSETQ come from the germline V gene. Written as DNA, the CDR3 is TGCGCCAGCAGATCGGACAGGGTGTCTGGAAACACCATATATTTT. Encoded protein: CASRSDRVSGNTIYF.

The rearrangement uses TRBV7-6 and TRBJ2-3; 10 bases map to TRBD2. The CDR3 is 16 residues long. Germline V CDR1 and CDR2: SGHVS, FNYEAQ. J gave up 0 bases and V 1 base, and 1 base lay outside the gene matches. CDR3 sequence reads: CASSLVLAGSTDTQYF. The CDR3 nucleotides are TGTGCCAGCAGCTTAGTACTAGCGGGAAGCACAGATACGCAGTATTTT.

This chain uses TRBV12-5 with TRBJ2-5; weak D call: TRBD2 (6 bases). Trimming took 5 bases from V and 2 from J, leaving 15 bases between them. The CDR3 is 15 amino acids. The germline V gene encodes CDR1 LGHNT and CDR2 FRNRAP. This CDR3 is CASGGGLPNQETQYF. CDR3 bases: TGTGCTAGTGGTGGGGGACTCCCTAATCAAGAGACCCAGTACTTC.

This clone is a singleton in its sample. The genes are TRBV5-5 and TRBJ2-5; 9 positions match TRBD2. The CDR3 is 15 residues long. Germline CDR1 is SGHKS and CDR2 is YYEKEE (reference sequence). With V trimmed by 0 bases and J by 5 bases, 5 bases remained unmatched. The CDR3 DNA reads as TGTGCCAGCAGCTTGGGGTGGAGCGGGAGGGAGACCCAGTACTTC. This gives the protein CASSLGWSGRETQYF.

The V and J genes are TRBV7-2 and TRBJ2-7; no reliable D call. Trimming took off 1 base at V and 0 bases at J, with 7 bases between the two ends. The CDR3 has 14 amino acids. Germline loops: CDR1 SGHTA, CDR2 FQGNSA. The CDR3 reads CASSLERHSYEQYF. In DNA form, the CDR3 reads TGTGCCAGCAGCTTAGAAAGACACTCCTACGAGCAGTACTTC.

The chain has TRBV18 and TRBJ1-2; 7 bases line up with TRBD1. The germline V gene has CDR1 KGHSH and CDR2 LQKENI. The trim removed 4 bases at V and 3 bases at J, leaving 17 bases unmatched. The CDR3 has 18 residues. The CDR3 sequence: CASSLNTRDSGSYYGYTF. The CDR3 bases are TGTGCCAGCTCACTTAATACCCGGGACAGCGGATCTTACTATGGCTACACCTTC.

The chain has TRBV20-1 and TRBJ2-4; the match to TRBD1 covers 10 bases. V trimming: 3 bases; J trimming: 1 base; junction bases outside the gene matches: 6. CDR1 is DFQATT and CDR2 is SNEGSKA in the germline V gene (reference sequence). There are 16 residues in the CDR3. The chain's CDR3 is CSASGVGQGAKNIQYF. The CDR3 DNA is TGCAGTGCTAGTGGAGTGGGACAGGGGGCCAAAAACATTCAGTACTTC.